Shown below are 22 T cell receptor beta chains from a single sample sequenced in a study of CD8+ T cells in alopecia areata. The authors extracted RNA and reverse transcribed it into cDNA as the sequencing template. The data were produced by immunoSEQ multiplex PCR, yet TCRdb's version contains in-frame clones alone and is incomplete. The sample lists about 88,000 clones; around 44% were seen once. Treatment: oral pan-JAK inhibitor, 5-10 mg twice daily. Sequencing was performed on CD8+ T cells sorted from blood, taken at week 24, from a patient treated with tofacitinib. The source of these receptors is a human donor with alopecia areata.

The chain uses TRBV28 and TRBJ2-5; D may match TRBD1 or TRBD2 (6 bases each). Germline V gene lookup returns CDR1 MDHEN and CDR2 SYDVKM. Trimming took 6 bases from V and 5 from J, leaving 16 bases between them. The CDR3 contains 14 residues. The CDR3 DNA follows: TGTGCCAGCAGCCCCACGGGGGCTAAGGAGACCCAGTACTTC. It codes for CASSPTGAKETQYF.

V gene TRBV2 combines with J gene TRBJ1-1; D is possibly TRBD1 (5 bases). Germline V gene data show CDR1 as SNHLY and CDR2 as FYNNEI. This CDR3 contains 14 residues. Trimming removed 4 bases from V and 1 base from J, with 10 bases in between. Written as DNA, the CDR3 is TGTGCCAGCAGTGTCGCAGGGACGAACACTGAAGCTTTCTTT. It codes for CASSVAGTNTEAFF.

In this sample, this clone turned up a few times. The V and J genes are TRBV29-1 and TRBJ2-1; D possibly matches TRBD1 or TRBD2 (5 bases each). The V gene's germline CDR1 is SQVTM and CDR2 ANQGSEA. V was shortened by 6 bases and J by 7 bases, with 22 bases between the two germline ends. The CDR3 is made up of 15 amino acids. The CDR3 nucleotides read TGCAGCGTCGTCGGGACCCAGAATACGGGGAATGAGCAGTTCTTC. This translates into CSVVGTQNTGNEQFF.

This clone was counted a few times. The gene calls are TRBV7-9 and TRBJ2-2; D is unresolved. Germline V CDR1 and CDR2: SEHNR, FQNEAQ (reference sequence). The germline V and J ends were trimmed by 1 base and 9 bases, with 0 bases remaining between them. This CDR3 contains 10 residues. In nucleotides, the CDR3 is TGTGCCAGCAGCTTAGGGGAGCTGTTTTTT. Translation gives CASSLGELFF.

The CDR3 protein is CASSSGSPNQPQHF. CDR3 sequence (DNA): TGTGCCAGCAGTTCGGGGTCCCCCAATCAGCCCCAGCATTTT. The chain recombines TRBV27 with TRBJ1-5, with no clear D. The V gene lost 4 bases and the J gene lost 3 bases, with 10 bases spanning the gap. The CDR3 has 14 amino acids. Germline CDR1 is MNHEY and CDR2 is SMNVEV (reference sequence).

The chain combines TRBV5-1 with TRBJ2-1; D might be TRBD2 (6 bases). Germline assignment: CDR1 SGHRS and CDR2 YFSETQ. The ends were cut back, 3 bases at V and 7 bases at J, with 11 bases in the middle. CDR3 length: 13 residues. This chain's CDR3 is CASSSGGWNEQFF. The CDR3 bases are TGCGCCAGCAGCTCCGGGGGTTGGAATGAGCAGTTCTTC.

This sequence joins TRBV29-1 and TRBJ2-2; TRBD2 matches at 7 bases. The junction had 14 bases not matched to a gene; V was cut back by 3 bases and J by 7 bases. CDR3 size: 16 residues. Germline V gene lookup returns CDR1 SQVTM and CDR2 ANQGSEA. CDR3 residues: CSVERGLGARVGELFF. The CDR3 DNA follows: TGCAGCGTTGAGCGGGGGTTAGGGGCCAGGGTCGGGGAGCTGTTTTTT.

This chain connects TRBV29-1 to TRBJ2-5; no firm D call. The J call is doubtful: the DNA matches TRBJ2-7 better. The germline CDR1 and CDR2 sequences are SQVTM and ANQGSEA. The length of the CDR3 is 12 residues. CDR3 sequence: CSVEVALREQYF. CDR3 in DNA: TGCAGCGTTGAGGTCGCCCTCCGCGAGCAGTACTTC.

DNA of the CDR3: TGTGCCAGCAGCTTAGTGGCGGGGGCGCCGGCCACAGATACGCAGTATTTT. It codes for CASSLVAGAPATDTQYF. The V call is TRBV7-2, the J call TRBJ2-3, with D perhaps TRBD2 (7 bases). The CDR3 runs 17 residues. Germline V lookup: CDR1 SGHTA, CDR2 FQGNSA. With 1 base removed from V and 2 bases from J, the gap between germline ends came to 16 bases.

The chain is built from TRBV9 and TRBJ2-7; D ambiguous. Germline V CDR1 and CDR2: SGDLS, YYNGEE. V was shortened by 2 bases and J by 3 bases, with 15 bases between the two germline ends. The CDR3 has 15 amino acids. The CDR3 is CASSVSASTSYEQYF. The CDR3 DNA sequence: TGTGCCAGCAGCGTTTCTGCATCTACCAGCTACGAGCAGTACTTC.

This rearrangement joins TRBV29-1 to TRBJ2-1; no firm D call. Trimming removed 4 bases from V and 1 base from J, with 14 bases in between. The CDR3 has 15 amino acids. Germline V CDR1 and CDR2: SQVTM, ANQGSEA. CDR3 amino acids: CSVAGEVQSYNEQFF. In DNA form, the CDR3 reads TGCAGCGTTGCGGGTGAGGTCCAATCCTACAATGAGCAGTTCTTC.

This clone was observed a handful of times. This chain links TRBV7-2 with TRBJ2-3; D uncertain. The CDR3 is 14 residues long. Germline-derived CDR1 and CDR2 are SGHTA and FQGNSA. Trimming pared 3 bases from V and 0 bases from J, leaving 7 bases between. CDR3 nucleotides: TGTGCCAGCAGCTTGGGGTTAAGCACAGATACGCAGTATTTT. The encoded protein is CASSLGLSTDTQYF.

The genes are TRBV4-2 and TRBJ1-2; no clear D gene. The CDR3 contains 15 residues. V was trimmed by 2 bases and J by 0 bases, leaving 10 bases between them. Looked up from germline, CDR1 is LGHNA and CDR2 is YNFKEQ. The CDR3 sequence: CASSQKPTANYGYTF. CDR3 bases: TGTGCCAGCAGCCAAAAGCCTACAGCTAACTATGGCTACACCTTC.

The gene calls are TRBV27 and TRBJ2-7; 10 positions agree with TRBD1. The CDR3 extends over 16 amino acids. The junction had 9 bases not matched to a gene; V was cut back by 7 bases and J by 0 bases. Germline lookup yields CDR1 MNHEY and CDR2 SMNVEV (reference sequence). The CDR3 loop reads CASTPRGDRGSYEQYF. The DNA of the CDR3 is TGTGCCAGCACCCCCAGGGGGGACAGGGGCTCCTACGAGCAGTACTTC.

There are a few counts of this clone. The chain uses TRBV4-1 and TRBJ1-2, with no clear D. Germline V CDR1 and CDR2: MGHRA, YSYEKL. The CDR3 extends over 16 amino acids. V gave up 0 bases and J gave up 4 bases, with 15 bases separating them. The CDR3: CASSQDSRGMGYGYTF. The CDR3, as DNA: TGCGCCAGCAGCCAAGATTCTCGGGGTATGGGCTATGGCTACACCTTC.

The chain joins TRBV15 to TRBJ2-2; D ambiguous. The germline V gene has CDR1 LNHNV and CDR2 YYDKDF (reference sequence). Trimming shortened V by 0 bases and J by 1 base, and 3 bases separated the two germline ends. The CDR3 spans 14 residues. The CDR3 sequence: CATSREGNTGELFF. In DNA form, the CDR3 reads TGTGCCACCAGCAGAGAGGGGAACACCGGGGAGCTGTTTTTT.

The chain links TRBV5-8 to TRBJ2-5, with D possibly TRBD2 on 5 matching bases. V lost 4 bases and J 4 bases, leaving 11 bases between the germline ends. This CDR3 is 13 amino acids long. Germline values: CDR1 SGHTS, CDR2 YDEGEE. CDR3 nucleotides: TGTGCCAGCAGCCGGAGGTCCTCAGAGACCCAGTACTTC. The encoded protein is CASSRRSSETQYF.

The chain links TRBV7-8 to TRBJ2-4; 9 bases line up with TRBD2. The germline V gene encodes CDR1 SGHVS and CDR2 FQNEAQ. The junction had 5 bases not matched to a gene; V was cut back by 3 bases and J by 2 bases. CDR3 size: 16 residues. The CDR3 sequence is CASSLPREGPKNIQYF. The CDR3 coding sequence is TGTGCCAGCAGCTTGCCGCGGGAGGGCCCCAAAAACATTCAGTACTTC.

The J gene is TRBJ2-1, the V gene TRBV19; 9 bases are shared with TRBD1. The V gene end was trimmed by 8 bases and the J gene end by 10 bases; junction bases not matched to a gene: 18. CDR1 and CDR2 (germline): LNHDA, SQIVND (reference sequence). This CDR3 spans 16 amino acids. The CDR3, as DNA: TGTGCCAGTGGCTGGAAGCCGGGACAGGGTTTTGTGGAGCAGTTCTTC. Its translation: CASGWKPGQGFVEQFF.

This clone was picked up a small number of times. Here the CDR3 DNA reads TGTGCCAGCAGCTTAACCGTTTACGGAATATCCTACAATGAGCAGTTCTTC. It specifies CASSLTVYGISYNEQFF. V and J are TRBV7-2 and TRBJ2-1; D call uncertain. The CDR3 is 17 residues long. Germline CDR1 SGHTA, CDR2 FQGNSA. Between the trimmed V and J ends, which lost 2 bases and 1 base, there was a span of 15 bases.

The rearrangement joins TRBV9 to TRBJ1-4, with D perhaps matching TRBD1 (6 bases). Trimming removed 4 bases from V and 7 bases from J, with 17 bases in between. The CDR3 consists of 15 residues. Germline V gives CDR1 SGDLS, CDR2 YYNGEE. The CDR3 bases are TGTGCCAGCAGCCAAATAGGGGGGGCTGGTGAAAAACTGTTTTTT. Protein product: CASSQIGGAGEKLFF.

The CDR3 sequence: CAWSVQGPGFHGYTF. The CDR3 DNA sequence: TGTGCCTGGAGTGTACAGGGACCAGGGTTCCATGGCTACACCTTC. V is TRBV30 and J is TRBJ1-2; D possibly corresponds to TRBD1 (6 bases). Looked up from germline, CDR1 is GTSNPN and CDR2 is SVGIG (reference sequence). The CDR3 sequence is 15 residues long. Trimming cost V 0 bases and J 6 bases, with 17 bases left between them.